One sample yielded the 6 T cell receptor beta chains listed below, sequenced in a study of T cells in Graves' hyperthyroidism and ophthalmopathy. It was RNA transcripts that yielded the amplified TCR beta CDR3 regions. A first-round RT-PCR of the TCR CDR3 used the HTBI primer set. TCRdb reprocessed the multiplex PCR reads via MiXCR and lists one record per CDR3 protein. The sample includes under 400,000 distinct CDR3 sequences, approximately 13% of them seen just once. Sequencing was done on a sample of blood. These receptors were collected from a woman aged 18 to 35 with Graves' hyperthyroidism.

This clonotype appeared many times. The chain carries TRBV6-1 and TRBJ1-2, with TRBD1 identical over 7 bases. This CDR3 spans 16 amino acids. From germline, CDR1 is MNHNS and CDR2 SASEGT. After removal of 5 bases from V and 8 bases from J, the junction contained 17 bases not matched to a gene. CDR3 bases: TGTGCCAGCAGTTACTCCACGTCGACAGGGAGGGAGGGCTACACCTTC. The encoded protein is CASSYSTSTGREGYTF.

This clonotype was seen ten or more times. The V call is TRBV11-3, the J call TRBJ2-1; D is perhaps TRBD1 (5 bases). The CDR3 totals 16 residues. Germline V gene lookup returns CDR1 SGHNT and CDR2 YENEEA. With 4 bases removed from V and 8 bases from J, the gap between germline ends came to 21 bases. The CDR3 DNA follows: TGTGCCAGCAGCTCCGGTTGGGGCGCCGACGACGATGAGCAGTTCTTC. Translated, it gives CASSSGWGADDDEQFF.

This clonotype was recorded at least ten times. This chain connects TRBV2 to TRBJ1-2; possibly TRBD1 for D (6 bases). V lost 1 base, J lost 3 bases, and 9 bases lay in between. Germline V CDR1 and CDR2: SNHLY, FYNNEI. The CDR3 length is 14 residues. The CDR3 sequence: CASSEGGTYYGYTF. The DNA of the CDR3 is TGTGCCAGCAGTGAAGGGGGGACATACTATGGCTACACCTTC. Looking up the rest from reference TRBV2 and TRBJ1-2 gives the full variable domain: EPEVTQTPSHQVTQMGQEVILRCVPISNHLYFYWYRQILGQKVEFLVSFYNNEISEKSEIFDDQFSVERPDGSNFTLKIRSTKLEDSAMYFCASSEGGTYYGYTFGSGTRLTVV.

As to this clonotype: It may be a read error: a sequence one base away is much more abundant. This rearrangement joins TRBV6-1 to TRBJ2-3; TRBD2 matches at 7 bases. Germline trimming cut 8 bases from V and 2 bases from J; bases unmatched to any gene: 10. The CDR3 covers 15 residues. Germline V CDR1 and CDR2: MNHNS, SASEGT. This CDR3 reads CASGPSSGYTDTQYF. The DNA of the CDR3 is TGTGCCAGCGGCCCCTCTAGCGGATACACAGATACGCAGTATTTT.

Concerning this clonotype: One end of the junction varies from germline; a read error may be responsible. The chain recombines TRBV29-1 with TRBJ2-1; 7 bases map to TRBD2. This CDR3 has 13 amino acids. Germline CDR1 reads SQVTM; CDR2 reads ANQGSEA. The CDR3 loop is CSATLAVNNKQFF. The CDR3 DNA reads TGCAGCGCCACCCTAGCGGTTAACAATAAGCAGTTCTTC.

This clonotype occurred many times. The V and J genes are TRBV28 and TRBJ1-6; a possible D gene is TRBD1 (5 bases). The length of the CDR3 is 13 residues. V lost 7 bases and J lost 9, with 13 bases in between. Germline CDR1 MDHEN, CDR2 SYDVKM. Here the CDR3 reads CASKAGLSSPLHF. CDR3 DNA sequence: TGTGCCAGCAAGGCAGGGTTAAGTTCACCCCTCCACTTT.